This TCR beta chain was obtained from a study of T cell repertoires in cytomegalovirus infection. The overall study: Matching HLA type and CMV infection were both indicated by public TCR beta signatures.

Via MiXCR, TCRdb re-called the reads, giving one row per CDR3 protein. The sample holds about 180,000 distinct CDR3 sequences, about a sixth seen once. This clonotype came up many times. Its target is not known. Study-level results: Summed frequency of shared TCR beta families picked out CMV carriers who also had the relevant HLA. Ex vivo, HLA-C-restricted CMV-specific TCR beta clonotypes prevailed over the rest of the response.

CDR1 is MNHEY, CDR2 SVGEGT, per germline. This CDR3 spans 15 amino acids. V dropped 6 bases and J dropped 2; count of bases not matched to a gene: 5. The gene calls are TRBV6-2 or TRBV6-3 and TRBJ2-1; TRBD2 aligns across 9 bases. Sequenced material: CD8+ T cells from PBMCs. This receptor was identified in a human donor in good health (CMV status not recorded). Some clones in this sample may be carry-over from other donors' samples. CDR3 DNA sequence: TGTGCCAGCAGACCTCTAGCGGGGACCTACAATGAGCAGTTCTTC. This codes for CASRPLAGTYNEQFF.